This T cell receptor (beta chain) emerged from a study of identical twins listed by TCRdb under 2016. About the investigation overall: To test whether fetal clonotypes persist, this study deep-sequenced TCR alpha and beta repertoires from monozygotic twins, from unrelated adults of various ages, and from cord blood. To rule out contamination, the twin experiments were replicated at different times with different library preparation protocols. What the work shows at the level of the full study, not this receptor alone: A weaker excess of twin sharing was found in beta out-of-frame sequences because the signal-to-noise ratio was lowered by fewer shared sequences. Zero-insertion analyses could be partly confounded by invariant T cells such as MAIT and iNKT, though diverse VJ usage argued against such confounding for most clonotypes. Recombination models systematically underestimated out-of-frame TCR alpha sharing in monozygotic twins but agreed with sharing between unrelated individuals. Compared with coincidental sharing between unrelated individuals, out-of-frame TCR alpha sequences shared between twins had an excess of sequences with low generation probability. Fewer insertions were carried by abundant cord blood beta clonotypes; a weaker similar trend was observed in young adult naive repertoires, while no such trend was observed in memory repertoires. Conclusions relied on cross-sectional statistical analysis, since the same donors could not be followed over many years.

Only healthy Caucasian donors were included. The twin cohort comprised three pairs of female monozygotic twins, all aged roughly 18 to 30 years. Positive isolation kits from Invitrogen were used to isolate the CD4+ and CD8+ T cell populations. From a lookup of the germline V gene, CDR1 and CDR2 are SQVTM and ANQGSEA. Spanning cysteine to phenylalanine, the CDR3 consists of 15 amino acids. Only the CDR3 DNA is retained, 45 bases long and in frame from the first base. Trimmed from V: 5 bases; trimmed from J: 0 bases; junction bases lacking a gene match: 5. With respect to this clonotype: The antigen it recognizes is unknown. No much larger clone exists at a distance of one base, and base qualities are not known.

Libraries were made using 5' RACE. For sequencing, an Illumina HiSeq 2000 was employed. Template switching introduced a universal primer binding site; the final cDNA contained a unique molecular identifier, enabling accurate counting of TCR cDNA molecules. First-strand cDNA for TCR alpha and beta chains was synthesized from specific primers in the conserved constant-segment region. To control for contamination, every cDNA library was double barcoded, receiving both a SMART-Mk sample barcode and Illumina barcodes. TruSeq adapter sequences, together with Illumina sample barcodes, were added in two successive PCR steps. The Illumina HiSeq platform was used with custom primers to sequence TCR alpha and beta cDNA libraries. On the study's bioinformatics: Unique molecular identifiers were extracted from raw reads with MiGEC, and CDR3 positions were determined with MiXCR. For each individual, recombination models were inferred using an EM algorithm with the repgenHMM and IGoR tools. Shared clonotypes were analyzed with the tcR package in R, and sharing was normalized by the product of cloneset sizes. Out-of-frame nonproductive sequences were analyzed to study raw recombination free of thymic and clonal selection effects. TCRdb reworked the public reads: Q25 trimming with fastp, MiXCR clone assembly, productive beta chains retained. Rows merge per CDR3 protein into single entries with the most common DNA and genes. These V and J calls derive from TCRdb rather than the authors' analysis. For this sample there are under 300,000 distinct CDR3 sequences; about 8.9% appear just once. The ten most abundant clones make up 3% of the sample.

The same sample was also used in a study of yellow fever vaccine responses in identical twins. The second publication reports: According to the authors, in identical twins the way T cells responded to vaccination appeared partly convergent and partly personalized. The study precisely tracked vaccine-responding T cell clones in identical twins.

The rearranged chain carries TRBV29-1 and TRBJ2-1; 9 junctional bases match TRBD1. The sequencing input was CD8+ T cells sorted from blood. This TCR was sampled from a woman in her late teens or twenties in good health. The nucleotide sequence reads TGCAGCGTTCCACCGACAGGGGGCTCCTACAATGAGCAGTTCTTC. It translates to CSVPPTGGSYNEQFF.